Listed below are T cell receptor beta chains from one sample, sequenced in a study of blood T cells in healthy people across ages. TCRdb redid the calling of the 5' RACE reads with MiXCR, one entry per CDR3 protein. The sample lists 1.5 million to 2 million distinct CDR3 sequences, about 30% occurring once. Sequencing used blood. The receptors here all came from a woman between 25 and 40 years old in good health. The CDR3 runs from the conserved cysteine through the conserved F or W. The order of the fields is J gene, V gene, clone size, D gene, CDR3 protein, CDR3 DNA. The D gene is left open where the match is weak. Part of the rows lack a size; the others show once, few, many or a class for expanded clones.

TRBJ2-6 TRBV5-4 . TRBD2 CASSTGTSSSGANVLTF TGTGCCAGCAGCACCGGGACTAGCAGCTCTGGGGCCAACGTCCTGACTTTC
TRBJ2-5 TRBV20-1 . . CSARLIQNQETQYF TGCAGTGCCCGACTAATTCAGAACCAAGAGACCCAGTACTTC
TRBJ2-4 TRBV5-1 few . CASSQEAGQSVIQYF TGCGCCAGCAGTCAAGAGGCCGGACAGTCTGTCATTCAGTACTTC
TRBJ2-7 TRBV7-2 . TRBD1 CASSWQGPGGSYEQYF TGTGCCAGCAGCTGGCAGGGGCCAGGGGGCTCCTACGAGCAGTACTTC
TRBJ2-1 TRBV10-3 many TRBD2 CAIGLAGVSYNEQFF TGTGCCATCGGACTAGCGGGAGTTTCCTACAATGAGCAGTTCTTC
TRBJ2-7 TRBV3-1 many . CASSQGGLTYEQYF TGTGCCAGCAGCCAAGGGGGTCTCACCTACGAGCAGTACTTC
TRBJ2-6 TRBV5-1 many . CASSPQGGANVLTF TGCGCCAGCAGCCCCCAAGGGGGGGCCAACGTCCTGACTTTC
TRBJ2-1 TRBV27 . TRBD2 CACSSPFSSGSYNEQFF TGTGCCTGCAGTTCTCCCTTTTCTAGCGGATCCTACAATGAGCAGTTCTTC
TRBJ2-7 TRBV20-1 . . CSARGPQGHEQYF TGCAGTGCTAGGGGCCCACAGGGCCACGAGCAGTACTTC
TRBJ2-6 TRBV3-1 few . CASSQRGPGANVLTF TGTGCCAGCAGCCAACGGGGCCCTGGGGCCAACGTCCTGACTTTC
TRBJ2-7 TRBV29-1 many TRBD2 CSGLAGTEQYF TGCAGCGGACTAGCGGGAACCGAGCAGTACTTC
TRBJ2-5 TRBV7-2 many . CASSPRGQGGTQYF TGTGCCAGCAGCCCCCGCGGGCAGGGTGGAACCCAGTACTTC
TRBJ2-5 TRBV5-6 many TRBD2 CASSPTSGGWETQYF TGTGCCAGCAGCCCGACTAGCGGGGGTTGGGAGACCCAGTACTTC
TRBJ2-1 TRBV24-1 . TRBD1 CATSDPRDSLGNEQFF TGTGCCACCAGTGATCCTCGGGACAGTCTGGGGAATGAGCAGTTCTTC
TRBJ2-7 TRBV4-2 . TRBD2 CASSQGGSGLAGTEQYF TGTGCCAGCAGCCAAGGCGGATCCGGACTAGCGGGAACCGAGCAGTACTTC
TRBJ1-2 TRBV28 . . CASSLRGTGGYTF TGTGCCAGCAGTTTACGGGGGACCGGGGGCTACACCTTC
TRBJ2-7 TRBV2 . TRBD2 CASSELGGGSHEQYF TGTGCCAGCAGTGAATTGGGCGGGGGTTCCCACGAGCAGTACTTC
TRBJ2-3 TRBV7-9 . . CASSTGLITDAQYF TGTGCCAGCAGCACTGGACTTATCACAGATGCGCAGTATTTT
TRBJ2-3 TRBV5-5 many . CASSLELAPDTQYF TGTGCCAGCAGCTTGGAACTAGCCCCAGATACGCAGTATTTT
TRBJ2-3 TRBV20-1 . TRBD1 CSARDQGASTDTQYF TGCAGTGCTAGAGATCAGGGGGCTAGCACAGATACGCAGTATTTT
TRBJ2-7 TRBV4-1 few TRBD1 CASSRPGQGAHEQYF TGCGCCAGCAGCCGGCCGGGACAGGGGGCACACGAGCAGTACTTC
TRBJ1-2 TRBV20-1 . . CSATRGQGSGYTF TGCAGTGCCACAAGAGGGCAGGGGAGTGGCTACACCTTC
TRBJ2-7 TRBV20-1 many . CSARDAVTYEQYF TGCAGTGCTAGAGACGCCGTGACCTACGAGCAGTACTTC
TRBJ2-7 TRBV29-1 many TRBD1 CSVVPGTGPYEQYF TGCAGCGTTGTCCCCGGGACAGGTCCCTACGAGCAGTACTTC
TRBJ2-3 TRBV9 few TRBD2 CASSQTSGGIYTDTQYF TGTGCCAGCAGTCAGACTAGCGGGGGAATATACACAGATACGCAGTATTTT
TRBJ2-1 TRBV5-1 many TRBD2 CASGDYSYNEQFF TGCGCCAGCGGGGACTACTCCTACAATGAGCAGTTCTTC
TRBJ1-6 TRBV4-1 . . CASSQVPGRERSPLHF TGCGCCAGCAGCCAAGTCCCGGGTCGGGAGAGGTCACCCCTCCACTTT